The rows below give T cell receptor beta chains drawn from one sample of a study of blood T cell repertoires in COVID-19. Profiled with immunoSEQ multiplex PCR; TCRdb holds only in-frame clones, not every one. The sample shows under 150,000 clones, more than 80% of them seen only once. The sample was peripheral blood. These receptor sequences come from a human donor in a cohort sampled during active COVID-19. Both conserved end residues are part of each CDR3. The order of the fields is J gene, V gene, clone size, D gene, CDR3 DNA, CDR3 protein. A D gene is named only where the DNA matches it firmly. A row's size may be missing; if present it is once, few, many or a size class.

J: TRBJ2-5; V: TRBV7-8; size: -; D: -; DNA: TGTGCCAGCAGCCCCCCGCGCGGACAGCCCACGGAGACCCAGTACTTC; CDR3: CASSPPRGQPTETQYF
J: TRBJ2-2; V: TRBV9; size: once; D: TRBD2; DNA: TGTGCCAGCAGCGGACTAGCGGGAGGGGAGCTGTTTTTT; CDR3: CASSGLAGGELFF
J: TRBJ1-5; V: TRBV7-2; size: -; D: TRBD1; DNA: TGTGCCAGCAGCTTGGCGACAGGGCCGAATCAGCCCCAGCATTTT; CDR3: CASSLATGPNQPQHF
J: TRBJ2-3; V: TRBV13; size: -; D: TRBD2; DNA: TGTGCCAGCAGCTTAGGCCTGAGCGGGGGGTCTCCTAGCACAGATACGCAGTATTTT; CDR3: CASSLGLSGGSPSTDTQYF
J: TRBJ1-2; V: TRBV7-2; size: once; D: -; DNA: TGTGCCAGCAGCCTACGACCTTCGGGGGGCGGTTATGGCTACACCTTC; CDR3: CASSLRPSGGGYGYTF
J: TRBJ1-2; V: TRBV5-1; size: few; D: TRBD1; DNA: TGCGCCAGCAGCGCAACTGGAAGGGACAGACTCGTCTATGGCTACACCTTC; CDR3: CASSATGRDRLVYGYTF
J: TRBJ2-7; V: TRBV10-3; size: -; D: TRBD2; DNA: TGTGCCATCAGTGGACAACTAGCGGGGGGGACGAACGAGCAGTACTTC; CDR3: CAISGQLAGGTNEQYF
J: TRBJ1-1; V: TRBV15; size: -; D: -; DNA: TGTGCCACCAGCAGAGAGGCCCCGGGACGTGGGGGGACTGAAGCTTTCTTT; CDR3: CATSREAPGRGGTEAFF
J: TRBJ1-1; V: TRBV7-9; size: -; D: -; DNA: TGTGCCAGCAGCGTTCTCTCAGGGGAGAACACTGAAGCTTTCTTT; CDR3: CASSVLSGENTEAFF
J: TRBJ2-3; V: TRBV9; size: -; D: TRBD2; DNA: TGTGCCAGCAGCGTAGGGTACCTAGGGAGGGATAAAGATACGCAGTATTTT; CDR3: CASSVGYLGRDKDTQYF
J: TRBJ1-2; V: TRBV5-4; size: -; D: TRBD1; DNA: TGTGCCAGCAGCTGGATACCGGGACAGAACTATGGCTACACCTTC; CDR3: CASSWIPGQNYGYTF
J: TRBJ2-3; V: TRBV18; size: -; D: -; DNA: TGTGCCAGCTCACCACTCCCTAGCGATCCACTCACGGCAGATACGCAGTATTTT; CDR3: CASSPLPSDPLTADTQYF
J: TRBJ1-2; V: TRBV12-3/TRBV12-4; size: -; D: TRBD1; DNA: TGTGCTTCAGGGACAGCCTATGGCTACACCTTC; CDR3: CASGTAYGYTF
J: TRBJ2-2; V: TRBV5-4; size: -; D: TRBD1; DNA: TGTGCCAGCAGCCCCACAGGGGGAATCACCGGGGAGCTGTTTTTT; CDR3: CASSPTGGITGELFF
J: TRBJ1-1; V: TRBV25-1; size: -; D: -; DNA: TGTGCCAGCAGTGAACGAATGCTAAACACTGAAGCTTTCTTT; CDR3: CASSERMLNTEAFF
J: TRBJ2-3; V: TRBV6-2/TRBV6-3; size: -; D: -; DNA: TGTGCCAGCAGTTACTCGACTAGCACAGATACGCAGTATTTT; CDR3: CASSYSTSTDTQYF
J: TRBJ2-1; V: TRBV20-1; size: -; D: TRBD2; DNA: TGCAGTGCTAGTGTTCTAGCGGGAGGGCCTCTCTCCTACAATGAGCAGTTCTTC; CDR3: CSASVLAGGPLSYNEQFF
J: TRBJ1-1; V: TRBV6-1; size: -; D: -; DNA: TGTGCCAGCAGTGAAGCGCCCCCGGGGTTTCGGACTGAAGCTTTCTTT; CDR3: CASSEAPPGFRTEAFF
J: TRBJ2-3; V: TRBV24-1; size: -; D: -; DNA: TGTGCCACCAGTGTCTTTGGGGCAGGACCTAGCACAGATACGCAGTATTTT; CDR3: CATSVFGAGPSTDTQYF
J: TRBJ1-1; V: TRBV7-9; size: -; D: TRBD1; DNA: TGTGCCAGCAGCTACGGGACAGCCGCTGAAGCTTTCTTT; CDR3: CASSYGTAAEAFF
J: TRBJ1-5; V: TRBV6-5; size: few; D: -; DNA: TGTGCCAGCAGTTTCCCCGGTCGGGATCAGCCCCAGCATTTT; CDR3: CASSFPGRDQPQHF
J: TRBJ1-1; V: TRBV18; size: -; D: -; DNA: TGTGCCAGCTCACCAGAGGTGAGTTGGAACACTGAAGCTTTCTTT; CDR3: CASSPEVSWNTEAFF
J: TRBJ1-5; V: TRBV28; size: -; D: TRBD1; DNA: TGTGCCAGCAGTTTATTGACAGGGCAGCCCCAGCATTTT; CDR3: CASSLLTGQPQHF
J: TRBJ2-3; V: TRBV27; size: many; D: TRBD2; DNA: TGTGCCAGCAGGTTGGGGACTAGTTGGGATACGCAGTATTTT; CDR3: CASRLGTSWDTQYF
J: TRBJ2-1; V: TRBV7-2; size: -; D: TRBD2; DNA: TGTGCCAGCAGCTCTAGCGGGAGATCGGTTGAGCAGTTCTTC; CDR3: CASSSSGRSVEQFF
J: TRBJ2-2; V: TRBV19; size: -; D: -; DNA: TGTGCCAGTAGTATAGTTGAGACCGGGGAGCTGTTTTTT; CDR3: CASSIVETGELFF
J: TRBJ2-7; V: TRBV23-1; size: -; D: -; DNA: TGCGCCAGCAGGCCCGGGACAGGGCTAGCGGGGACCTACGAGCAGTACTTC; CDR3: CASRPGTGLAGTYEQYF
J: TRBJ1-5; V: TRBV30; size: few; D: TRBD1; DNA: TGTGCCTGGAATTATAGGGCAGGGGGTGCTGATCAGCCCCAGCATTTT; CDR3: CAWNYRAGGADQPQHF
J: TRBJ1-6; V: TRBV19; size: -; D: -; DNA: TGTGCCAGTAGTATAACTCCCAGCCTGGGGCATAATTCACCCCTCCACTTT; CDR3: CASSITPSLGHNSPLHF
J: TRBJ1-6; V: TRBV4-1; size: -; D: TRBD1; DNA: TGCGCCAGCAGCCCAGGGGGCTGGGATTCACCCCTCCACTTT; CDR3: CASSPGGWDSPLHF
J: TRBJ2-3; V: TRBV10-3; size: -; D: TRBD2; DNA: TGTGCCATCAGTGGGGGACTAGCGGGGGGATCTAGCACAGATACGCAGTATTTT; CDR3: CAISGGLAGGSSTDTQYF
J: TRBJ1-2; V: TRBV5-6; size: -; D: TRBD1; DNA: TGTGCCAGCAGCTCCGACAGGGGAAACTATGGCTACACCTTC; CDR3: CASSSDRGNYGYTF
J: TRBJ1-1; V: TRBV5-5; size: few; D: TRBD1; DNA: TGTGCCAGCAGCCGACCCCCGGGACAGGGGGCGCCTGAAGCTTTCTTT; CDR3: CASSRPPGQGAPEAFF
J: TRBJ2-7; V: TRBV5-1; size: -; D: -; DNA: TGCGCCAGCAGCTTAAGTTTTGGCGGGATGTACGAGCAGTACTTC; CDR3: CASSLSFGGMYEQYF
J: TRBJ2-1; V: TRBV11-2; size: few; D: TRBD2; DNA: TGTGCCAGCAGCGAGGGACTAGCGGGAGGGCCCATAAATGAGCAGTTCTTC; CDR3: CASSEGLAGGPINEQFF
J: TRBJ2-7; V: TRBV6-2/TRBV6-3; size: -; D: -; DNA: TGTGCCAGCAGTTACGGTCAGAGGGGGATTATGTCTCAGCAGTACTTC; CDR3: CASSYGQRGIMSQQYF
J: TRBJ1-3; V: TRBV6-5; size: -; D: -; DNA: TGTGCCAGCAGTTACAATCGACCAGGGCGTGGAAACACCATATATTTT; CDR3: CASSYNRPGRGNTIYF
J: TRBJ2-5; V: TRBV18; size: -; D: -; DNA: TGTGCCAGCTCACCCGACAGATTGCAAGAGACCCAGTACTTC; CDR3: CASSPDRLQETQYF
J: TRBJ1-4; V: TRBV24-1; size: -; D: -; DNA: TGTGCCACCGGAACAGGTGCAACTAATGAAAAACTGTTTTTT; CDR3: CATGTGATNEKLFF
J: TRBJ1-6; V: TRBV3-1/TRBV3-2; size: -; D: -; DNA: TGTGCCAGCAGCCGACACAGGTCGCGGTCACCCCTCCACTTT; CDR3: CASSRHRSRSPLHF
J: TRBJ1-2; V: TRBV6-5; size: -; D: -; DNA: TGTGCCAGCAGCTTCGAAGGTGGACAGCTTGGTGGCTACACCTTC; CDR3: CASSFEGGQLGGYTF
J: TRBJ2-3; V: TRBV5-4; size: -; D: TRBD1; DNA: TGTGCCAGCAGCTTGGTTCAGGGGGCCCTCATAACAGATACGCAGTATTTT; CDR3: CASSLVQGALITDTQYF
J: TRBJ2-3; V: TRBV7-6; size: -; D: TRBD2; DNA: TGTGCCAGCAGCCTGACTAGCGGGGGGACAGATACGCAGTATTTT; CDR3: CASSLTSGGTDTQYF
J: TRBJ1-2; V: TRBV20-1; size: -; D: TRBD1; DNA: TGCAGTGCTAGTCCAGGGGGACCCTACACCTTC; CDR3: CSASPGGPYTF
J: TRBJ2-3; V: TRBV28; size: -; D: TRBD2; DNA: TGTGCCAGCAGTTTAGGTGATAGCGGGAGGGATACGCAGTATTTT; CDR3: CASSLGDSGRDTQYF
J: TRBJ1-5; V: TRBV11-2; size: once; D: -; DNA: TGTGCCAGCAGCTTAGGGGCAGGGTTCCAGCCCCAGCATTTT; CDR3: CASSLGAGFQPQHF
J: TRBJ2-5; V: TRBV24-1; size: -; D: -; DNA: TGTGCCACCAGTCCCATCTCGGAAGAGACCCAGTACTTC; CDR3: CATSPISEETQYF
J: TRBJ2-1; V: TRBV11-2; size: -; D: TRBD2; DNA: TGTGCCAGCAGCCGACTAGCGGGGGGGGGTGAGCAGTTCTTC; CDR3: CASSRLAGGGEQFF
J: TRBJ2-7; V: TRBV10-3; size: -; D: TRBD2; DNA: TGTGCCATCAGTACTAGCGGGGACTCCTACGAGCAGTACTTC; CDR3: CAISTSGDSYEQYF
J: TRBJ2-3; V: TRBV7-2; size: -; D: -; DNA: TGTGCCAGCAGCACCCGGGGGAGAGACGATACGCAGTATTTT; CDR3: CASSTRGRDDTQYF
J: TRBJ2-7; V: TRBV7-2; size: -; D: -; DNA: TGTGCCAGCAGCTCTGGGGGAGGTCCATACGAGCAGTACTTC; CDR3: CASSSGGGPYEQYF
J: TRBJ1-1; V: TRBV19; size: -; D: TRBD1; DNA: TGTGCCAGTCTAGCCGGGACAGGGATCGGCGAAGCTTTCTTT; CDR3: CASLAGTGIGEAFF
J: TRBJ1-2; V: TRBV11-3; size: -; D: TRBD1; DNA: TGTGCCAGCACCTCGACAGGGATCTATGGCTACACCTTC; CDR3: CASTSTGIYGYTF
J: TRBJ2-3; V: TRBV6-2/TRBV6-3; size: -; D: -; DNA: TGTGCCAGCAGTGATACTCGGCCTAGCCGCACAGATACGCAGTATTTT; CDR3: CASSDTRPSRTDTQYF